This entry concerns a single T cell receptor (beta chain). Its antigen is unidentified. This sample is drawn from a study of cytomegalovirus exposure and HLA in healthy donors. General study results and limits: Previously analyzed data showed that most TCR beta V segments were productive at a frequency of about 87% or about 30%.

The PCR ran on 60 Vbeta and 13 Jbeta primers. In the original processing: About 12 million of the about 80 million unique TCR beta chains counted in a later analysis were shared. Repertoires were generated with immunoSEQ multiplex PCR, while TCRdb's copy carries only in-frame clones and drops some. The V and J calls and clone size come from that table; D and trimming were worked out from the DNA. This table holds about 150,000 clones, approximately 73% found once. CDR1 is MNHEY and CDR2 is SVGAGI in the germline V gene. V dropped 6 bases and J dropped 3 bases, with 6 bases sitting between them. The CDR3 has 13 amino acids.

Material for sequencing was PBMCs. The TCR was taken from a woman in her late teens or twenties in good health and CMV-seronegative. The gene calls are TRBV6-5 and TRBJ2-6; D uncertain. Here the CDR3 reads CASSLYGANVLTF. CDR3 DNA: TGTGCCAGCAGCCTTTATGGGGCCAACGTCCTGACTTTC.